These T cell receptor beta chains were read from a single sample in a study of T-cell memory formation after mild COVID-19. TCRdb redid the calling of the 5' RACE reads with MiXCR, one entry per CDR3 protein. The sample has 180,000 or so distinct CDR3 sequences, around 10% seen once. The sequencing input was PBMCs or a T cell subset sorted from them (not recorded which). All receptors come from a man aged 18 to 30 who had mild COVID-19 (a few samples of this study predate the infection). Cell type and time point are not known. CDR3s include the opening cysteine and the closing phenylalanine or tryptophan. The D gene is left open where the match is weak. Some rows have no size entry. The others give once, few or many, or a class for an expanded clone.

-	TRBV7-3	many	TRBJ2-3	CASRMTGTTDTQYF	TGTGCCAGCAGGATGACCGGTACCACAGATACGCAGTATTTT
TRBD2	TRBV29-1	many	TRBJ2-1	CSVGGGVHVEQFF	TGCAGCGTCGGGGGGGGGGTACACGTTGAGCAGTTCTTC
-	TRBV7-2	many	TRBJ2-5	CASSLLQQETQYF	TGTGCCAGCAGCTTATTACAGCAAGAGACCCAGTACTTC
TRBD1	TRBV7-3	few	TRBJ1-1	CASSLLGQGSTEAFF	TGTGCCAGCAGCTTACTGGGACAGGGAAGCACTGAAGCTTTCTTT
TRBD2	TRBV11-2	-	TRBJ2-5	CASSPATSGGAKTQYF	TGTGCCAGCAGCCCGGCAACTAGCGGGGGGGCTAAGACCCAGTACTTC
-	TRBV9	few	TRBJ2-4	CASSVGGAENIQYF	TGTGCCAGCAGCGTAGGGGGTGCGGAAAACATTCAGTACTTC
TRBD2	TRBV3-1	few	TRBJ2-5	CASSQSGGQETQYF	TGTGCCAGCAGCCAGTCGGGGGGCCAAGAGACCCAGTACTTC
-	TRBV12-3/TRBV12-4	many	TRBJ1-5	CASSLAENQPQHF	TGTGCCAGCAGTTTAGCAGAGAATCAGCCCCAGCATTTT
-	TRBV12-3/TRBV12-4	-	TRBJ2-6	CASFEGAGANVLTF	TGTGCCAGTTTCGAGGGCGCTGGGGCCAACGTCCTGACTTTC
-	TRBV5-1	many	TRBJ2-5	CASSSGDGRSETQYF	TGCGCCAGCAGCTCAGGGGACGGGAGGTCGGAGACCCAGTACTTC
-	TRBV7-9	few	TRBJ1-2	CASSLTTGLGYTF	TGTGCCAGCAGCTTAACAACAGGGTTGGGCTACACCTTC
-	TRBV5-8	few	TRBJ1-1	CASSLSFAGAPMNTEAFF	TGTGCCAGCAGCTTGTCCTTCGCCGGAGCGCCCATGAACACTGAAGCTTTCTTT
-	TRBV7-2	-	TRBJ2-3	CASSTSSTDTQYF	TGTGCCAGCTCGACTAGTAGCACAGATACGCAGTATTTT
-	TRBV18	-	TRBJ2-2	CASSTDSGELFF	TGTGCCAGCTCCACTGACTCCGGGGAGCTGTTTTTT
-	TRBV11-2	many	TRBJ1-6	CASSPAPRTPLHF	TGTGCCAGCAGCCCAGCCCCAAGAACACCCCTCCACTTT
TRBD1	TRBV7-8	-	TRBJ1-4	CASSRGQSNEKLFF	TGTGCCAGCAGCAGGGGACAGAGTAATGAAAAACTGTTTTTT
TRBD1	TRBV28	-	TRBJ1-2	CASRDSRSYGYTF	TGTGCCAGCCGGGACAGCCGTTCTTATGGCTACACCTTC
TRBD2	TRBV7-2	-	TRBJ2-1	CASSLIAGYNEQFF	TGTGCCAGCAGCTTAATAGCGGGGTACAATGAGCAGTTCTTC
TRBD2	TRBV4-2	few	TRBJ2-5	CASSQGISGGPRGETQYF	TGTGCCAGCAGCCAAGGGATTAGCGGGGGCCCCCGAGGAGAGACCCAGTACTTC
TRBD1	TRBV5-1	-	TRBJ1-1	CASSILGQETEAFF	TGCGCCAGCTCCATCTTAGGACAGGAGACTGAAGCTTTCTTT
TRBD1	TRBV11-2	few	TRBJ1-1	CASSHLWDRSRAEAFF	TGTGCCAGCAGCCACCTCTGGGACAGGTCGAGGGCTGAAGCTTTCTTT
TRBD1	TRBV5-1	-	TRBJ2-7	CASSTGKSYEQYF	TGCGCCAGCTCGACAGGGAAATCCTACGAGCAGTACTTC
TRBD1	TRBV11-2	few	TRBJ2-5	CASSSKKTGTETQYF	TGTGCCAGCAGCTCAAAAAAGACAGGGACAGAGACCCAGTACTTC
TRBD2	TRBV7-3	few	TRBJ2-5	CASRPDSGGAAATQYF	TGTGCCAGCAGGCCCGATAGCGGGGGGGCAGCGGCGACCCAGTACTTC
-	TRBV10-3	many	TRBJ1-2	CAISDEGQGLYGYTF	TGTGCCATCAGTGATGAGGGGCAGGGCCTCTATGGCTACACCTTC
-	TRBV6-6	few	TRBJ1-4	CASSYEQGNEKLFF	TGTGCCAGCAGTTACGAGCAGGGTAATGAAAAACTGTTTTTT
-	TRBV28	few	TRBJ1-1	CASSFSRLSVFF	TGTGCCAGCAGTTTTAGTCGACTAAGCGTTTTCTTT
-	TRBV7-3	few	TRBJ1-4	CASSLGTGNEKLFF	TGTGCCAGCAGCTTAGGGACGGGGAATGAAAAACTGTTTTTT
-	TRBV7-8	few	TRBJ1-6	CASSPGGNSGFSPLHF	TGTGCCAGCAGCCCGGGGGGGAACTCAGGGTTTTCACCCCTCCACTTT
TRBD2	TRBV5-1	few	TRBJ2-1	CASSLVSLAGGITYNEQFF	TGCGCCAGCAGCTTGGTCTCCCTAGCGGGGGGGATCACCTACAATGAGCAGTTCTTC
-	TRBV6-2/TRBV6-3	many	TRBJ2-7	CASSYNYEQYF	TGTGCCAGCAGTTACAACTACGAGCAGTACTTC
-	TRBV20-1	-	TRBJ2-7	CSARGTGDEQYF	TGCAGTGCTAGAGGGACGGGGGACGAGCAGTACTTC
-	TRBV20-1	few	TRBJ2-1	CSALRANNEQFF	TGCAGTGCCCTTAGAGCTAACAATGAGCAGTTCTTC
-	TRBV3-1	many	TRBJ1-2	CASGRTTGNYGYTF	TGTGCCAGTGGTCGAACGACAGGCAACTATGGCTACACCTTC
-	TRBV6-2/TRBV6-3	-	TRBJ2-7	CASSRLSFYEQYF	TGTGCCAGCAGCCGACTTAGTTTCTACGAGCAGTACTTC
TRBD1	TRBV12-3/TRBV12-4	-	TRBJ1-2	CASSLQTGGIDYGYTF	TGTGCCAGCAGTTTGCAGACAGGGGGGATAGATTATGGCTACACCTTC
-	TRBV4-2	many	TRBJ2-2	CASRSTGSRTGELFF	TGTGCCAGCAGGTCAACCGGGTCGAGGACCGGGGAGCTGTTTTTT
-	TRBV24-1	-	TRBJ1-1	CATRATALNTEAFF	TGTGCCACCAGAGCCACGGCCCTTAACACTGAAGCTTTCTTT
-	TRBV5-1	-	TRBJ1-1	CASSFSTGNAEAFF	TGCGCCAGCAGCTTCTCCACAGGAAATGCGGAGGCTTTCTTT
-	TRBV4-3	few	TRBJ2-4	CASSQALTRAKNIQYF	TGCGCCAGCAGCCAAGCCCTAACGCGAGCCAAAAACATTCAGTACTTC
-	TRBV4-2	-	TRBJ1-5	CASSQDLVGNQPQHF	TGTGCCAGCAGCCAAGATCTTGTGGGGAATCAGCCCCAGCATTTT
-	TRBV20-1	-	TRBJ2-5	CSATMLGTQYF	TGCAGTGCTACCATGTTGGGGACCCAGTACTTC
TRBD1	TRBV12-5	-	TRBJ1-2	CASARVAGGIYGYTF	TGTGCTAGTGCCCGGGTTGCAGGGGGGATCTATGGCTACACCTTC
-	TRBV30	-	TRBJ2-1	CAWTTGFGYNEQFF	TGTGCCTGGACAACAGGGTTCGGCTACAATGAGCAGTTCTTC
TRBD2	TRBV5-1	-	TRBJ2-3	CASTWGGNSGDTQYF	TGCGCCAGCACCTGGGGAGGGAACTCGGGAGATACGCAGTATTTT
-	TRBV20-1	few	TRBJ2-3	CSARHSLRTDTQYF	TGCAGTGCTAGGCATTCTCTCCGCACAGATACGCAGTATTTT
-	TRBV4-2	-	TRBJ2-7	CASSQTSLSSYEQYF	TGTGCCAGCAGCCAAACTAGTCTAAGCTCCTACGAGCAGTACTTC